This entry lists 28 T cell receptor beta chains sequenced from one sample in a study of memory CD4+ T cells and cytomegalovirus serostatus. The data were produced by immunoSEQ multiplex PCR, yet TCRdb's version contains in-frame clones alone and is incomplete. The sample holds over 65,000 clones, just under 80% seen once. Single viable CD3+CD4+CD8-CD45RO+ cells were sorted as the memory CD4+ T cells. Sequencing was done on a sample of memory CD4+ T cells from blood. The receptors were sampled from an adult in good health and CMV-seropositive.

The gene calls are TRBV11-2 and TRBJ2-5; D is perhaps TRBD1 (5 bases). The CDR3 length is 13 residues. V was shortened by 2 bases and J by 7 bases, with 11 bases between the two germline ends. The germline V gene encodes CDR1 SGHAT and CDR2 FQNNGV. The CDR3 nucleotides read TGTGCCAGCAGCTTACTAGGGGTAGGGACCCAGTACTTC. Protein product: CASSLLGVGTQYF.

V is TRBV2 and J is TRBJ2-7, with TRBD1 as a possible D gene (8 bases). Trimming stripped 6 bases from V and 4 bases from J, with 16 bases between. The CDR3 is made up of 14 amino acids. Germline-derived CDR1 and CDR2 are SNHLY and FYNNEI. CDR3 bases: TGTGCCAGCAGAGAACAGGGGGGGCCATACGAGCAGTACTTC. Translated, it gives CASREQGGPYEQYF.

Notes on this clone: Other nucleotide sequences from this sample produce the same CDR3. V usage is TRBV6-1 and J usage is TRBJ1-6; no reliable D call. Trimming stripped 8 bases from V and 5 bases from J, with 7 bases between. The CDR3 length is 12 residues. The germline V gene has CDR1 MNHNS and CDR2 SASEGT. CDR3 in amino acids: CASSGDNSPLHF. CDR3 nucleotides: TGTGCCAGCTCTGGCGATAATTCACCCCTCCACTTT.

The sample holds a few counts of this clone. V gene TRBV7-9 combines with J gene TRBJ2-1; the match to TRBD2 covers 7 bases. Germline values: CDR1 SEHNR, CDR2 FQNEAQ (reference sequence). V was pared by 4 bases and J by 9 bases, with 9 bases of the junction left unmatched. The CDR3 covers 14 residues. This CDR3 reads CASSYVGGVSEQFF. The CDR3 nucleotides are TGTGCCAGCAGCTATGTGGGAGGGGTTAGTGAGCAGTTCTTC.

This chain uses TRBV18 with TRBJ2-1, with 9 bases fitting TRBD1. Trimming at V came to 2 bases and at J to 7 bases, leaving 9 bases not matched to a gene. The CDR3 covers 16 residues. CDR1 is KGHSH, CDR2 LQKENI, per germline. For the CDR3, the DNA is TGTGCCAGCTCACCAACCTCACAGGGGGCGCAGAATGAGCAGTTCTTC. As protein: CASSPTSQGAQNEQFF.

This clone was seen ten or more times. V gene TRBV15 combines with J gene TRBJ1-1; D gene unclear. V was shortened by 4 bases and J by 7 bases, with 13 bases between the two germline ends. The CDR3 loop spans 13 amino acids. CDR1 LNHNV and CDR2 YYDKDF come from the germline V gene (reference sequence). CDR3 sequence: CATSKESGYEAFF. In DNA, the CDR3 is TGTGCCACCAGCAAAGAGTCAGGCTATGAAGCTTTCTTT. Full variable domain (rest looked up from reference TRBV15 and TRBJ1-1): DAMVIQNPRYQVTQFGKPVTLSCSQTLNHNVMYWYQQKSSQAPKLLFHYYDKDFNNEADTPDNFQSRRPNTSFCFLDIRSPGLGDTAMYLCATSKESGYEAFFGQGTRLTVV.

The rearrangement uses TRBV23-1 and TRBJ1-2; D remains ambiguous. TRBV23-1 is designated an ORF whose function remains uncertain. Deletions cut 4 bases from V and 4 bases from J, with 13 bases between. The CDR3 sequence is 14 residues long. The CDR3 region has the DNA TGCGCCAGCAGTCTGATCGAACAACCCTATGGCTACACCTTC. Protein: CASSLIEQPYGYTF.

This rearrangement joins TRBV5-1 to TRBJ1-4; the match to TRBD1 covers 8 bases. Germline V CDR1 and CDR2: SGHRS, YFSETQ. The CDR3 contains 15 residues. Trimming at V came to 1 base and at J to 4 bases, leaving 3 bases not matched to a gene. CDR3 amino acids: CASSLQGARNEKLFF. For the CDR3, the DNA is TGCGCCAGCAGCTTGCAGGGGGCGCGTAATGAAAAACTGTTTTTT.

V gene TRBV4-2 combines with J gene TRBJ2-7; tentative D call: TRBD2 (7 bases). In germline, CDR1 is LGHNA, CDR2 YNFKEQ. This CDR3 has 15 residues. Between the trimmed V and J ends, which lost 3 bases and 2 bases, there was a span of 14 bases. For the CDR3, the DNA is TGTGCCAGCAGCCACCCTTCGGGGGGCCCCTACGAGCAGTACTTC. It specifies CASSHPSGGPYEQYF.

The chain has TRBV2 and TRBJ2-7, with D uncertain. Germline values: CDR1 SNHLY, CDR2 FYNNEI. The CDR3 sequence is 12 residues long. Trimming took off 6 bases at V and 2 bases at J, with 8 bases between the two ends. The CDR3 nucleotides are TGTGCCAGCAGAATTAGTCCCTACGAGCAGTACTTC. It is translated as CASRISPYEQYF.

This clone was seen more than once but under ten times. The chain recombines TRBV28 with TRBJ1-5, with 8 bases identical to TRBD1. The CDR3 covers 17 residues. V trimming: 5 bases; J trimming: 1 base; junction bases outside the gene matches: 10. Looked up from germline, CDR1 is MDHEN and CDR2 is SYDVKM. The CDR3 reads CASSPRGLGLSNQPQHF. CDR3 DNA sequence: TGTGCCAGCAGTCCCAGGGGGCTAGGATTAAGCAATCAGCCCCAGCATTTT.

The chain carries TRBV7-9 and TRBJ2-5, with 10 bases that match TRBD2. J was trimmed by 2 bases and V by 2 bases; bases with no gene match: 2. Germline V gene lookup returns CDR1 SEHNR and CDR2 FQNEAQ (reference sequence). This CDR3 comprises 15 residues. CDR3 amino acids: CASSLTSGVQETQYF. In nucleotides, the CDR3 is TGTGCCAGCAGCTTAACTAGCGGGGTTCAAGAGACCCAGTACTTC.

The rearrangement uses TRBV10-1 and TRBJ2-5; 10 positions match TRBD2. V shed 9 bases, J shed 4 bases, and the junction held 2 bases outside the gene matches. Germline V CDR1 and CDR2: WNHNN, SYGVQD (reference sequence). CDR3 length: 12 amino acids. The CDR3 here is CASRLAGETQYF. The CDR3 bases are TGCGCCAGTCGACTAGCGGGAGAGACCCAGTACTTC.

The rearrangement joins TRBV30 to TRBJ2-5; the match to TRBD1 covers 9 bases. From germline, CDR1 is GTSNPN and CDR2 SVGIG (reference sequence). The CDR3 extends over 13 amino acids. The junction had 8 bases not matched to a gene; V was cut back by 8 bases and J by 4 bases. The DNA of the CDR3 is TGTGCCGGGTCACAGGGGGCTGGAGAGACCCAGTACTTC. Translation gives CAGSQGAGETQYF. The full variable domain, with the rest looked up from reference TRBV30 and TRBJ2-5, is SQTIHQWPATLVQPVGSPLSLECTVEGTSNPNLYWYRQAAGRGLQLLFYSVGIGQISSEVPQNLSASRPQDRQFILSSKKLLLSDSGFYLCAGSQGAGETQYFGPGTRLLVL.

This clone was observed a handful of times. The chain joins TRBV7-9 to TRBJ1-6; D unresolved. V was cut by 5 bases and J by 11 bases, with 10 bases left in between. Germline loops: CDR1 SEHNR, CDR2 FQNEAQ (reference sequence). The CDR3 length is 12 residues. The CDR3 protein is CASSNSVTPLHF. CDR3 nucleotides: TGTGCCAGCAGCAACAGCGTCACACCCCTCCACTTT.

The chain uses TRBV7-2 and TRBJ1-1; no clear D gene. This CDR3 has 14 residues. Germline V gene sequence: CDR1 SGHTA, CDR2 FQGNSA. Trimming stripped 1 base from V and 4 bases from J, with 10 bases between. The CDR3 bases are TGTGCCAGCAGCTTAGGAGGGAAGGGCACTGAAGCTTTCTTT. Protein: CASSLGGKGTEAFF.

V is TRBV5-1 and J is TRBJ2-3; weak D call: TRBD2 (6 bases). Germline CDR1 reads SGHRS; CDR2 reads YFSETQ. This CDR3 contains 16 residues. The V and J ends lost 0 bases and 4 bases respectively, with 15 bases between them. CDR3 DNA: TGCGCCAGCAGCTTGGCGCAGGCACCGGGGGCAGATACGCAGTATTTT. This sequence encodes CASSLAQAPGADTQYF. The whole variable domain, remainder taken from reference TRBV5-1 and TRBJ2-3, is KAGVTQTPRYLIKTRGQQVTLSCSPISGHRSVSWYQQTPGQGLQFLFEYFSETQRNKGNFPGRFSGRQFSNSRSEMNVSTLELGDSALYLCASSLAQAPGADTQYFGPGTRLTVL.

The gene calls are TRBV11-2 and TRBJ1-2; D ambiguous. Germline loops: CDR1 SGHAT, CDR2 FQNNGV. Trimming stripped 0 bases from V and 6 bases from J, with 17 bases between. CDR3 length: 16 amino acids. CDR3 DNA sequence: TGTGCCAGCAGCTTAGATCCGGGATCCCGGCCAAATGGCTACACCTTC. Translation gives CASSLDPGSRPNGYTF.

The chain has TRBV7-2 and TRBJ2-1; 8 nucleotides match TRBD2. The ends lost 0 bases at V and 8 bases at J; junction bases unmatched: 6. CDR3 length equals 15 residues. The germline CDR1 and CDR2 sequences are SGHTA and FQGNSA. CDR3 in DNA: TGTGCCAGCAGCTTAGCAGCGGGAGAGTTCGATGAGCAGTTCTTC. It is translated as CASSLAAGEFDEQFF.

The chain carries TRBV30 and TRBJ2-7; D is unresolved. V lost 0 bases and J 0 bases, leaving 9 bases between the germline ends. Germline V CDR1 and CDR2: GTSNPN, SVGIG (reference sequence). The CDR3 length is 14 residues. The CDR3 DNA reads as TGTGCCTGGAGTGTATATGGCTCCTCCTACGAGCAGTACGTC. Translated, it gives CAWSVYGSSYEQYV.

This chain uses TRBV30 with TRBJ1-6, with D possibly matching TRBD1 (5 bases). The CDR3 spans 14 residues. Germline CDR1 is GTSNPN and CDR2 is SVGIG (reference sequence). Trimming shortened V by 0 bases and J by 8 bases, and 11 bases separated the two germline ends. CDR3 residues: CAWSVLTGDSPLHF. The CDR3 coding sequence is TGTGCCTGGAGTGTCCTGACGGGGGATTCACCCCTCCACTTT.

The rearrangement links TRBV9 to TRBJ2-1; D gene ambiguous. V was trimmed by 5 bases and J by 5 bases, leaving 29 bases between them. From germline, CDR1 is SGDLS and CDR2 YYNGEE. CDR3 length: 19 residues. In DNA form, the CDR3 reads TGTGCCAGCAGGCGGCCACCGAACGCCCTAACTCCCCATGACAATGAGCAGTTCTTC. It codes for CASRRPPNALTPHDNEQFF.

CDR3 coding DNA: TGTGCCAGCACCGGAGCCCTCGGGGGTAATGAGCAGTTCTTC. Its protein product is CASTGALGGNEQFF. The V gene is TRBV2, the J gene TRBJ2-1; TRBD2 is a possible D gene (6 bases). The CDR3 consists of 14 residues. V shed 7 bases and J shed 7 bases, with 17 bases lying between them. Germline CDR1 is SNHLY and CDR2 is FYNNEI. The variable domain in full, completed from reference TRBV2 and TRBJ2-1, reads EPEVTQTPSHQVTQMGQEVILRCVPISNHLYFYWYRQILGQKVEFLVSFYNNEISEKSEIFDDQFSVERPDGSNFTLKIRSTKLEDSAMYFCASTGALGGNEQFFGPGTRLTVL.

Here the CDR3 DNA reads TGTGCCAGCAGCCTAAGGGCAGGAGAGCCCCAGCATTTT. This gives the protein CASSLRAGEPQHF. The chain links TRBV7-2 to TRBJ1-5; no definite D call. The CDR3 has 13 residues. V gave up 5 bases and J gave up 8 bases, with 13 bases separating them. The V gene's germline CDR1 is SGHTA and CDR2 FQGNSA. Variable domain in full (rest from reference TRBV7-2 and TRBJ1-5): GAGVSQSPSNKVTEKGKDVELRCDPISGHTALYWYRQSLGQGLEFLIYFQGNSAPDKSGLPSDRFSAERTGGSVSTLTIQRTQQEDSAVYLCASSLRAGEPQHFGDGTRLSIL.

The V and J genes are TRBV6-4 and TRBJ1-2, with D tentatively TRBD1 (5 bases). Germline V gives CDR1 MRHNA, CDR2 SNTAGT. This CDR3 region has 13 residues. The germline V and J ends were trimmed by 3 bases and 5 bases, with 10 bases remaining between them. The CDR3 sequence: CASSEIREYGYTF. CDR3 bases: TGTGCCAGCAGTGAAATCAGGGAATATGGCTACACCTTC.

The chain joins TRBV6-1 to TRBJ2-5; 11 nucleotides align to TRBD2. From germline, CDR1 is MNHNS and CDR2 SASEGT. J gave up 5 bases and V 9 bases, and 8 bases lay outside the gene matches. This CDR3 is built from 14 residues. CDR3 coding DNA: TGTGCCAGTTGTACTAGCGGGGGTGTGGAGACCCAGTACTTC. Translation gives CASCTSGGVETQYF.

This clone was picked up a small number of times. The chain uses TRBV6-5 and TRBJ1-2; D call uncertain. The CDR3 loop spans 13 amino acids. V lost 10 bases and J lost 4, with 16 bases in between. Germline assignment: CDR1 MNHEY and CDR2 SVGAGI. CDR3 residues: CATSDGRIYGYTF. In nucleotides, the CDR3 is TGTGCCACCTCGGACGGCAGAATCTATGGCTACACCTTC.

The rearrangement links TRBV28 to TRBJ2-7; D may be TRBD1 or TRBD2 (5 bases each). Germline CDR1 reads MDHEN; CDR2 reads SYDVKM. Trimming cost V 4 bases and J 2 bases, with 15 bases left between them. The CDR3 has 15 amino acids. The CDR3, as DNA: TGTGCCAGCAGTTCCTCGAGGGGCCTCACCTACGAGCAGTACTTC. Residues: CASSSSRGLTYEQYF.